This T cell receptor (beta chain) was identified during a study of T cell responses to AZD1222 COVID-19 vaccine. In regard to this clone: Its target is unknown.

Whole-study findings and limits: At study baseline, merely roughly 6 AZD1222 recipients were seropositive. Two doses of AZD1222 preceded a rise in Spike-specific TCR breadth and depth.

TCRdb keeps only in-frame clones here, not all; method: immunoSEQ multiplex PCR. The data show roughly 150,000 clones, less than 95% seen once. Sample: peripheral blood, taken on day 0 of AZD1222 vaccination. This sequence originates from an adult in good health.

The CDR3 nucleotides read TGCGCCAGCAGCTTGACTAGCGGAGGCAATGAGCAGTTCTTC. Protein product: CASSLTSGGNEQFF. The chain carries TRBV5-1 and TRBJ2-1; 8 bases map to TRBD2. This CDR3 has 14 residues. Germline V gene sequence: CDR1 SGHRS, CDR2 YFSETQ. Trimming removed 1 base from V and 6 bases from J; junction bases left unmatched: 3.